This T cell receptor beta chain was obtained from a study of shared clonotypes between healthy human individuals (dated by TCRdb to about 2020). Regarding the complete study: The cohort comprised two women and a few men aged 18 to 49 years. For each donor, three plates each were used for CD4 naive and CD4 memory, two plates were used for CD8 naive, and one plate was used for CD8 memory. Blood TCR repertoires of four to six healthy adults were deeply sequenced to estimate repertoire size and the extent of clonotype sharing between individuals. Different laboratories and diverse techniques were used to prepare libraries and sequence TCR repertoires, to increase sequencing depth and limit assay-specific biases. Per donor, leukapheresis produced somewhere between about 0.85 and 10 billion PBMCs.

Details on this clone: Its antigen remains undetermined. Base qualities are not at hand, and no much larger clone is one base apart.

Broader findings and caveats from the paper: Incomplete sequencing was indicated by rarefaction of sorted-subset datasets, despite the large sequencing depth. Pairwise subsampling indicated that sequencing depth was expected to affect the degree of clonotype sharing among donors. Sharing across a handful of donors was observed for roughly 5% of naive CD4, over 3% of naive CD8, 2% to 2.5% of memory CD4, and about 0.38% of memory CD8 clonotypes. Larger estimated clonotype richness was generally found for naive subsets than for memory subsets. Sampling was restricted to blood, and TCR repertoires in tissues likely differ from the TCR repertoires found in blood. Higher generation probabilities were observed for clonotypes shared by all four sorted-subset donors than for non-shared clonotypes. Because the study included a small number of donors, the genetic and exposure-history diversity represented was limited.

For CDR1 and CDR2, the germline V gene (reference sequence) lists SEHNR and FQNEAQ. The germline ends are 18 bases apart after V is trimmed by 5 bases and J by 6 bases. Measured from the cysteine to the phenylalanine, the CDR3 is 15 residues long. Only the CDR3 portion is preserved as DNA: 45 bases, with reading frame beginning at the first base. CD8 naive samples were CD45RO-negative cells positively selected for CCR7, giving a CD45RA+CCR7+ population that excluded TemRA cells. The donors were healthy, HIV-negative adults with no recently reported acute infections or vaccinations. Every donor was a Caucasian adult residing in Nashville, Tennessee, USA. Blood was collected by leukapheresis, and PBMCs were isolated by Ficoll-Histopaque density gradient centrifugation and then cryopreserved in liquid nitrogen vapor phase. Purity and quantity of every magnetically sorted T cell population were checked by analytical flow cytometry. Each sorted fraction had its genomic DNA isolated and then quantified by UV absorbance on a Nanodrop 2000c.

TCR CDR3 regions were amplified from genomic DNA by multiplex PCR using the deep immunoSEQ assay. Extracted genomic DNA from each cell subset was distributed evenly across all wells of several immunoSEQ 96-well plates, and each plate was treated as a replicate. For sorted subsets, each replicate PCR was loaded with 150 to 250 ng genomic DNA, equivalent to about 30,000 T cell genomes. The purified libraries were quantified using a Qubit 3.0 fluorometer, sized with a Bioanalyzer 2100, and then quantified again using the KAPA Library Quantification kit. A separate single-read 150-cycle Illumina NextSeq 550 flow cell was used to sequence each immunoSEQ 96-well plate. In the paper's pipeline: Because the immunoSEQ output included only junctional sequences and no quality scores, the filtering could not be the same as the filtering used for full-length reads. To assign V/J genes and CDR3, sequences were annotated against IMGT germline references using PyIR, a Python wrapper for IgBLAST v1.9. Reads with weak V/J assignments (E-value above 1e-6), missing CDR3, stop codons, out-of-frame junctions, or ambiguous translated residues were removed. V3J clonotypes were defined by identical inferred V gene, J gene, and CDR3 amino acid sequence. Percentage overlap between repertoires was computed as shared unique clonotypes divided by the size of the smaller repertoire. Three approaches were used to assess repertoire richness: RTK rarefaction, the Chao1 estimator, and Recon v2.1 estimates of unobserved clonotypes. Generation probabilities were computed with OLGA for all TCRbeta clonotypes obtained by the gDNA method from a few donors. What TCRdb holds here is the immuneACCESS table cut down to in-frame rearrangements. Part of the clones is not present; checked against another copy, under half of the missing clones reflect an unresolved V gene, and the others are unexplained. D and trimming were read from the DNA, whereas the V and J calls and clone size are those reported in that table. The sample table records about 1.9 million clones; around 93% of these occur just once. Of the sample, approximately 1.7% falls within the top ten clones.

The sequenced material came from naive CD8+ T cells from PBMCs. This specimen's cell subset or site label, per the study, means: CD45RA+CCR7+. This TCR was sampled from a man aged 18 to 30 in good health. Some clones in this sample may be carry-over from other donors' samples. Recombination connected TRBV7-9 to TRBJ2-3; tentative D gene TRBD2, with 6 bases matching. The DNA sequence follows: TGTGCCAGCAGCCATGGGACTGCCTTGGGGGATACGCAGTATTTT. Translated, this is CASSHGTALGDTQYF.